This entry concerns a single T cell receptor (beta chain). Beta-chain TCR cDNA was generated via 5'RACE template switching with UMIs. From the 5' RACE reads, TCRdb lists one entry per CDR3 protein and no DNA. The sample data list 350,000 to 500,000 distinct CDR3 sequences. The sample belongs to a study of T cells expressing NK-cell markers. Study-level background: Eight donors were sequenced, of whom seven were HCMV-seropositive, while the remaining one was HCMV-seronegative.

Germline lookup yields CDR1 SGHDT and CDR2 YYEEEE. The CDR3 runs to 16 residues. The sequence derives from a woman aged 18-70 years in good health. The sequenced material came from blood T cells: a sorted CD56 or NKG2C T cell subset, CD4+ or CD8+ T cells, or bulk PBMC T cells (not recorded which). The chain recombines TRBV5-6 with TRBJ1-1. The CDR3 protein is CASSLVRILGNTEAFF.